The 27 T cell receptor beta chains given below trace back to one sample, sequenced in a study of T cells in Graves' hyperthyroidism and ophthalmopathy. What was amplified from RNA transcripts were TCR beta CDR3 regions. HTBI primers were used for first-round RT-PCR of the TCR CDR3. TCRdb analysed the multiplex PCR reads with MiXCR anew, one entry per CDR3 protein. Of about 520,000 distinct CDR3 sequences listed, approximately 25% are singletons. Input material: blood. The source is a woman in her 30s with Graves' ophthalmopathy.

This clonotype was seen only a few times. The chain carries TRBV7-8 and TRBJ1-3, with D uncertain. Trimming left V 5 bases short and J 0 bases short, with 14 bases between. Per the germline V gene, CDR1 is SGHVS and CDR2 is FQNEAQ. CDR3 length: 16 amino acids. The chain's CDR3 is CASSPPTAGSGNTIYF. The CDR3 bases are TGTGCCAGCAGCCCTCCTACGGCGGGCTCTGGAAACACCATATATTTT.

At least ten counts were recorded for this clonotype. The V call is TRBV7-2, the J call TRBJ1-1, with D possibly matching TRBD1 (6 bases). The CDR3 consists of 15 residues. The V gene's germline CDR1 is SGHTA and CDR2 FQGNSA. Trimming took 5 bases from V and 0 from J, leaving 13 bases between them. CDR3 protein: CASSERQALNTEAFF. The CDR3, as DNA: TGTGCCAGCAGCGAGCGACAGGCTTTGAACACTGAAGCTTTCTTT.

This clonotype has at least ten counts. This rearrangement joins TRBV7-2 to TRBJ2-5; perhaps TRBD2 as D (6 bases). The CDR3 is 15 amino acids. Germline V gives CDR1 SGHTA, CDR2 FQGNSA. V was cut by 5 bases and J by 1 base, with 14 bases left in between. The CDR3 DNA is TGTGCCAGCAGCCTGCCCTCTAGCGCCCAAGAGACCCAGTACTTC. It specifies CASSLPSSAQETQYF.

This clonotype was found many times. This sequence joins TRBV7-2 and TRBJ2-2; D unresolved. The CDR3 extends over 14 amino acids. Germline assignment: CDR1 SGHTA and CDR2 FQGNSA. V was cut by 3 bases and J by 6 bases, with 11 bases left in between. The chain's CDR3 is CASSFGIVAGELFF. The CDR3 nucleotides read TGTGCCAGCAGCTTTGGGATAGTAGCCGGGGAGCTGTTTTTT.

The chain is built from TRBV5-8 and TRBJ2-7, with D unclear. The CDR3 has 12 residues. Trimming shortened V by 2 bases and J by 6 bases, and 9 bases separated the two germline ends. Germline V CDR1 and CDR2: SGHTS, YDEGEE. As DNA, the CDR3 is TGTGCCAGCAGCTTAACTTCTATCGAGCAGTACTTC. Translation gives CASSLTSIEQYF.

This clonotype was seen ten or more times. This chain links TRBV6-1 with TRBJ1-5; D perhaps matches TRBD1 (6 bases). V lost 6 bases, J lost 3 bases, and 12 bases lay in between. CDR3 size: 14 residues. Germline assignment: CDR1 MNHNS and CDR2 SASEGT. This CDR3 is CASRKDSDNQPQHF. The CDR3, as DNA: TGTGCCAGCAGGAAGGACAGCGACAATCAGCCCCAGCATTTT.

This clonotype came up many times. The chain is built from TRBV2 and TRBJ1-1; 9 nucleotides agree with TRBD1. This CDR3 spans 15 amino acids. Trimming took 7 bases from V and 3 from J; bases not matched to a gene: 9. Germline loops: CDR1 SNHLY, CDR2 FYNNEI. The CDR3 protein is CASNIMDRGHTEAFF. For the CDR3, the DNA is TGTGCCAGCAATATTATGGACAGGGGACACACTGAAGCTTTCTTT. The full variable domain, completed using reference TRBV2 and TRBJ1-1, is EPEVTQTPSHQVTQMGQEVILRCVPISNHLYFYWYRQILGQKVEFLVSFYNNEISEKSEIFDDQFSVERPDGSNFTLKIRSTKLEDSAMYFCASNIMDRGHTEAFFGQGTRLTVV.

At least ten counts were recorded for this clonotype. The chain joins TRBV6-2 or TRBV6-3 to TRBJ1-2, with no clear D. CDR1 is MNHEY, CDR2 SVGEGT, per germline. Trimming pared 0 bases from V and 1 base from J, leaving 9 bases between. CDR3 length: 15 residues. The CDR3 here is CASSYSLSVNYGYTF. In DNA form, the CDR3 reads TGTGCCAGCAGTTACTCGCTCAGCGTTAACTATGGCTACACCTTC.

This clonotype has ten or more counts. The CDR3 here is CASKGWNTEAFF. The DNA for the CDR3 is TGTGCCAGCAAGGGGTGGAACACTGAAGCTTTCTTT. The chain employs TRBV6-2 or TRBV6-3 and TRBJ1-1; D possibly corresponds to TRBD1 (5 bases). Germline V gives CDR1 MNHEY, CDR2 SVGEGT. The CDR3 consists of 12 residues. Trimming stripped 7 bases from V and 1 base from J, with 7 bases between.

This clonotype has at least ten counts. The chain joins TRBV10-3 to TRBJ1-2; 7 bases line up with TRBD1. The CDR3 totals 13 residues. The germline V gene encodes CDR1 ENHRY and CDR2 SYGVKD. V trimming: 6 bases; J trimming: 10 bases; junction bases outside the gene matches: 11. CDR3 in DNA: TGTGCCATCAGGGACCCAAGGGGGCTTGACTACACCTTC. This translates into CAIRDPRGLDYTF.

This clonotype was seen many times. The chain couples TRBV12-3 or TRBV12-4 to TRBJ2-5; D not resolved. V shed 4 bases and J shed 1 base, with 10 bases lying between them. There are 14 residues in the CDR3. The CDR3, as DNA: TGTGCCAGCAGTTCGCCGGCCCTCCAAGAGACCCAGTACTTC. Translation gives CASSSPALQETQYF.

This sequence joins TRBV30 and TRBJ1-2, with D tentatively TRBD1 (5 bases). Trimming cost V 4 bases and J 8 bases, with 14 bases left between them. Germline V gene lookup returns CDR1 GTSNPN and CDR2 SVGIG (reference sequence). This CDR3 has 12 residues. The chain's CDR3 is CAWTTAGVGYTF. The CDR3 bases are TGTGCCTGGACAACCGCGGGGGTAGGCTACACCTTC.

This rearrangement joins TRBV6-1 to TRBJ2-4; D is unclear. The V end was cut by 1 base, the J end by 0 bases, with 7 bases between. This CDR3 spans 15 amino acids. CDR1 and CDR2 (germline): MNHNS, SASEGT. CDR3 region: CASSEDFLAKNIQYF. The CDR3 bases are TGTGCCAGCAGTGAAGACTTTCTAGCCAAAAACATTCAGTACTTC.

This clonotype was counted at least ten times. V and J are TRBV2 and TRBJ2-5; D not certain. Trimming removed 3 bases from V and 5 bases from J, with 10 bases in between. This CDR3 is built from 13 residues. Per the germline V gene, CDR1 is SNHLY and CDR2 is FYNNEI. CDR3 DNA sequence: TGTGCCAGCAGTGATGGGCAGGCCGAGACCCAGTACTTC. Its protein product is CASSDGQAETQYF.

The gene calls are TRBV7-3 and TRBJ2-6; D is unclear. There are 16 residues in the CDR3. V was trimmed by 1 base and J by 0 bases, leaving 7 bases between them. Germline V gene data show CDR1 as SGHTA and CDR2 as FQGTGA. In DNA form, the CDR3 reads TGTGCCAGCAGCTTAAGGTTAAACTCTGGGGCCAACGTCCTGACTTTC. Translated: CASSLRLNSGANVLTF.

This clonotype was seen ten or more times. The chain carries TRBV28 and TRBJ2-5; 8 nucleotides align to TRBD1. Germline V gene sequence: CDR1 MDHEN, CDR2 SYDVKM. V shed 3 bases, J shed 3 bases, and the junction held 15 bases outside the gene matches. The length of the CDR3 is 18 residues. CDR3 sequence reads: CASSLALGTGGAKETQYF. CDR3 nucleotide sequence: TGTGCCAGCAGTTTGGCCCTTGGGACAGGAGGGGCCAAAGAGACCCAGTACTTC.

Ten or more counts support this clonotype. Here the CDR3 reads CASSPWEAGKLNYGYTF. DNA for the CDR3: TGTGCCAGTAGTCCCTGGGAGGCAGGGAAACTCAACTATGGCTACACCTTC. The chain joins TRBV19 to TRBJ1-2, with D tentatively TRBD1 (5 bases). Germline V gene sequence: CDR1 LNHDA, CDR2 SQIVND (reference sequence). The CDR3 spans 17 residues. With 5 bases removed from V and 2 bases from J, the gap between germline ends came to 21 bases.

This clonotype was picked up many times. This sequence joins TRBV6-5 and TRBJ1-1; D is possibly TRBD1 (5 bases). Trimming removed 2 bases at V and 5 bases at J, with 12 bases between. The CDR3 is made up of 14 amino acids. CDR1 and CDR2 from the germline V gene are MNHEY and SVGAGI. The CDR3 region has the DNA TGTGCCAGCAGTTACGGGGCGCAGAGGACTGAAGCTTTCTTT. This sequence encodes CASSYGAQRTEAFF.

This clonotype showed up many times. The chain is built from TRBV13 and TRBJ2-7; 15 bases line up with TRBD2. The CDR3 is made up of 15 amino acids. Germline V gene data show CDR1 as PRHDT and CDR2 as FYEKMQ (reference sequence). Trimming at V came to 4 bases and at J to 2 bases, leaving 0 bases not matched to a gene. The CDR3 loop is CASSWTSGGAYEQYF. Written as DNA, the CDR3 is TGTGCCAGCAGCTGGACTAGCGGGGGGGCCTACGAGCAGTACTTC.

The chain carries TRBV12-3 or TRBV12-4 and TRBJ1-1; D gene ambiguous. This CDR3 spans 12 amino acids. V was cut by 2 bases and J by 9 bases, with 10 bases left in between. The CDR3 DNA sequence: TGTGCCAGCAGTTTATATCTAGGGAAAGCTTTCTTT. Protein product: CASSLYLGKAFF.

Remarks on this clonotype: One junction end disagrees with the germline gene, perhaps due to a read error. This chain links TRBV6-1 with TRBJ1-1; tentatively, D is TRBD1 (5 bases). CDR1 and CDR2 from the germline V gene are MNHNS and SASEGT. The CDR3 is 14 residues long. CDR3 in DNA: TGTGTCAGCAGCGGGGGAATGGGGAACACTGAAGCTTTCTTT. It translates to CVSSGGMGNTEAFF.

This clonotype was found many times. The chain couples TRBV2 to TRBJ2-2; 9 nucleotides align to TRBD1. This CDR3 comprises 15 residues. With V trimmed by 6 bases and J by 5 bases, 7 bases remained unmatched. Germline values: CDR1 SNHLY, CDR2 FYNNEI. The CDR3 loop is CASSRVTGGTGELFF. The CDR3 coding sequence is TGTGCCAGCAGCAGAGTGACAGGGGGTACCGGGGAGCTGTTTTTT.

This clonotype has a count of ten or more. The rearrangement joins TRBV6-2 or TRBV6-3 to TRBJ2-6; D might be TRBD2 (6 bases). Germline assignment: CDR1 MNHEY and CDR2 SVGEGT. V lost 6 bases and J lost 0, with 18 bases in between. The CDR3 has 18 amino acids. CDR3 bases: TGTGCCAGCAGCTACGGGACTGGGACTTTCTCTGGGGCCAACGTCCTGACTTTC. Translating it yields CASSYGTGTFSGANVLTF.

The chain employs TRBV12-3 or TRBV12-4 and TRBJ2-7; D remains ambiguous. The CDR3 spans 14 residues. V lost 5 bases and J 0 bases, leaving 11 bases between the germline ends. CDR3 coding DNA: TGTGCCAGCAGTGGAACGGGCCACTCCTACGAGCAGTACTTC. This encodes CASSGTGHSYEQYF.

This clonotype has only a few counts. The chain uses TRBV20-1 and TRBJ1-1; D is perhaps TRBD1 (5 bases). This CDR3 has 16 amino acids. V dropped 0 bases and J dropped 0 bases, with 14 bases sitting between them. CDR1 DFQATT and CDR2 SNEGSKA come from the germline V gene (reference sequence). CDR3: CSARDHEQVMNTEAFF. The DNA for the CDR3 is TGCAGTGCTAGAGACCACGAACAGGTAATGAACACTGAAGCTTTCTTT.

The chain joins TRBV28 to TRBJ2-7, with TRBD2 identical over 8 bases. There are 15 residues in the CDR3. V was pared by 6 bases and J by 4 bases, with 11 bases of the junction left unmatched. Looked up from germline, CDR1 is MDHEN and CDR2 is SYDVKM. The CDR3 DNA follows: TGTGCCAGCAGCCCAACCGGGACTAGTGGTTACGAGCAGTACTTC. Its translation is CASSPTGTSGYEQYF.

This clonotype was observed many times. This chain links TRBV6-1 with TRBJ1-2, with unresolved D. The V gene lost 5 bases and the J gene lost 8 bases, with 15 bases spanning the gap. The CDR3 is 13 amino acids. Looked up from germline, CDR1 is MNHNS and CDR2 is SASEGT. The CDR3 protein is CASSPTRGRGYTF. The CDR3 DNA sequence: TGTGCCAGCAGTCCGACCCGGGGAAGAGGCTACACCTTC.